This T cell receptor (beta chain) was observed in a study of Graves' ophthalmopathy and Graves' hyperthyroidism. Study information: The authors collected peripheral blood at initial diagnosis, before any treatment.

Amplification of TCR beta CDR3 regions used RNA transcripts. Investigators did first-round RT-PCR with HTBI primers, then second-round multiplex PCR. TCRdb independently ran MiXCR on the multiplex PCR reads; one entry per CDR3 protein. Among over 150,000 distinct CDR3 sequences, less than 45% were seen once, and the ten largest hold 5.8%. Trimming removed 9 bases at V and 3 bases at J, with 17 bases between. CDR3 size: 14 residues. CDR1 and CDR2 from the germline V gene are LNHDA and SQIVND (reference sequence). The sample holds many counts of this clonotype. Exclusion applied to patients with other autoimmune diseases, uncontrolled infections, pregnancy or lactation.

The chain couples TRBV19 to TRBJ1-2; a weak D match, TRBD1 (6 bases). Specimen: peripheral blood. The TCR comes from a woman aged 40 to 49 with Graves' ophthalmopathy. CDR3 DNA sequence: TGTGCCAGCAGGGGCTGGACGGGAGACTATGGCTACACCTTC. As protein: CASRGWTGDYGYTF.